A selection of T cell receptor beta chains follows, all from one sample in a study of cytomegalovirus exposure and HLA in healthy donors. The repertoire was sequenced with immunoSEQ multiplex PCR; TCRdb's copy has only in-frame clones and lacks some. The sample carries under 95,000 clones, more than 70% recorded once. Material for sequencing was PBMCs. These TCRs come from a middle-aged woman in good health and CMV-seropositive. Both conserved end residues are part of each CDR3. The order of the fields is V gene, D gene, J gene, clone size, CDR3 length, CDR3 protein, CDR3 DNA. D genes are given only for firm matches. Expanded clones get a size class; other rows say once, few or many, or leave the size out.

v_gene: TRBV27
d_gene: TRBD2
j_gene: TRBJ2-1
abundance: few
len: 15
CDR3aa: CASSLASGEYNEQFF
CDR3nt: TGTGCCAGCAGTTTAGCTAGCGGAGAGTACAATGAGCAGTTCTTC

v_gene: TRBV10-1
d_gene: .
j_gene: TRBJ1-1
abundance: .
len: 15
CDR3aa: CASSESEAPNTEAFF
CDR3nt: TGCGCCAGCAGTGAGTCGGAGGCCCCGAACACTGAAGCTTTCTTT

v_gene: TRBV7-9
d_gene: .
j_gene: TRBJ2-1
abundance: .
len: 13
CDR3aa: CASSWGDSNEQFF
CDR3nt: TGTGCCAGCAGCTGGGGAGACTCGAATGAGCAGTTCTTC

v_gene: TRBV19
d_gene: TRBD1
j_gene: TRBJ1-2
abundance: .
len: 13
CDR3aa: CASIDRGDYGYTF
CDR3nt: TGTGCCAGTATCGACAGGGGGGACTATGGCTACACCTTC

v_gene: TRBV7-8
d_gene: TRBD2
j_gene: TRBJ2-7
abundance: .
len: 13
CDR3aa: CASSLSGAYEQYF
CDR3nt: TGTGCCAGCAGCCTTAGCGGGGCCTACGAGCAGTACTTC

v_gene: TRBV5-6
d_gene: .
j_gene: TRBJ1-5
abundance: once
len: 16
CDR3aa: CASSSGVRGVEQPQHF
CDR3nt: TGTGCCAGCAGCTCCGGGGTCAGGGGAGTTGAACAGCCCCAGCATTTT

v_gene: TRBV30
d_gene: .
j_gene: TRBJ1-2
abundance: .
len: 16
CDR3aa: CAWSVSAANTNYGYTF
CDR3nt: TGTGCCTGGAGTGTATCGGCGGCGAATACTAACTATGGCTACACCTTC

v_gene: TRBV20-1
d_gene: .
j_gene: TRBJ1-4
abundance: once
len: 11
CDR3aa: CSASPTEKLFF
CDR3nt: TGCAGTGCTAGTCCGACAGAAAAACTGTTTTTT

v_gene: TRBV7-3
d_gene: .
j_gene: TRBJ1-1
abundance: .
len: 14
CDR3aa: CASSLLGGATEAFF
CDR3nt: TGTGCCAGCAGCTTATTGGGGGGAGCGACTGAAGCTTTCTTT

v_gene: TRBV7-6
d_gene: TRBD1
j_gene: TRBJ2-3
abundance: .
len: 16
CDR3aa: CASSLHQGARTDTQYF
CDR3nt: TGTGCCAGCAGCCTTCACCAGGGGGCGCGGACAGATACGCAGTATTTT

v_gene: TRBV2
d_gene: TRBD2
j_gene: TRBJ2-2
abundance: .
len: 19
CDR3aa: CASSEASLAGPPGTGELFF
CDR3nt: TGTGCCAGCAGTGAAGCGTCGCTAGCGGGACCTCCGGGCACCGGGGAGCTGTTTTTT

v_gene: TRBV28
d_gene: TRBD1
j_gene: TRBJ1-2
abundance: .
len: 14
CDR3aa: CASSPGQGGYGYTF
CDR3nt: TGTGCCAGCAGTCCGGGACAGGGGGGGTATGGCTACACCTTC

v_gene: TRBV23-1
d_gene: TRBD1
j_gene: TRBJ1-2
abundance: .
len: 17
CDR3aa: CASSPHEGRDRDYGYTF
CDR3nt: TGCGCCAGCAGTCCTCACGAGGGGCGGGACAGGGACTATGGCTACACCTTC

v_gene: TRBV28
d_gene: TRBD2
j_gene: TRBJ2-4
abundance: .
len: 17
CDR3aa: CASSSPGGFVAKNIQYF
CDR3nt: TGTGCCAGCAGCTCCCCCGGGGGGTTCGTGGCCAAAAACATTCAGTACTTC

v_gene: TRBV5-1
d_gene: .
j_gene: TRBJ1-2
abundance: few
len: 13
CDR3aa: CASSPQGDYGYTF
CDR3nt: TGTGCCAGCAGCCCACAGGGCGACTATGGCTACACCTTC

v_gene: TRBV2
d_gene: TRBD2
j_gene: TRBJ2-1
abundance: few
len: 15
CDR3aa: CASSGGGGAFDEQFF
CDR3nt: TGTGCCAGCTCAGGAGGCGGGGGGGCGTTCGATGAGCAGTTCTTC

v_gene: TRBV9
d_gene: .
j_gene: TRBJ1-2
abundance: once
len: 15
CDR3aa: CASSVGDTPNYGYTF
CDR3nt: TGTGCCAGCAGCGTAGGGGACACCCCTAACTATGGCTACACCTTC

v_gene: TRBV23-1
d_gene: .
j_gene: TRBJ1-5
abundance: .
len: 12
CDR3aa: CASNRGNQPQHF
CDR3nt: TGCGCCAGCAACCGGGGGAATCAGCCCCAGCATTTT

v_gene: TRBV7-8
d_gene: TRBD2
j_gene: TRBJ2-2
abundance: .
len: 15
CDR3aa: CASSPSGGAGGELFF
CDR3nt: TGTGCCAGCAGTCCCAGCGGGGGGGCGGGCGGGGAGCTGTTTTTT

v_gene: TRBV5-8
d_gene: .
j_gene: TRBJ1-4
abundance: .
len: 15
CDR3aa: CASSWMRQRNEKLFF
CDR3nt: TGTGCCAGCAGCTGGATGCGACAGCGAAATGAAAAACTGTTTTTT

v_gene: TRBV4-2
d_gene: .
j_gene: TRBJ1-5
abundance: .
len: 19
CDR3aa: CASSQVAREGFYSNQPQHF
CDR3nt: TGTGCCAGCAGCCAAGTAGCCAGGGAAGGATTTTATAGCAATCAGCCCCAGCATTTT

v_gene: TRBV13
d_gene: .
j_gene: TRBJ2-7
abundance: .
len: 16
CDR3aa: CASSSLGLKASYEQYF
CDR3nt: TGTGCCAGCAGCTCCTTAGGACTAAAAGCCTCCTACGAGCAGTACTTC

v_gene: TRBV7-6
d_gene: TRBD1
j_gene: TRBJ1-2
abundance: .
len: 12
CDR3aa: CASSRQGYGYTF
CDR3nt: TGTGCCAGCAGCCGACAGGGGTATGGCTACACCTTC

v_gene: TRBV19
d_gene: TRBD1
j_gene: TRBJ1-1
abundance: .
len: 13
CDR3aa: CASSMRQGTEAFF
CDR3nt: TGTGCCAGTAGTATGAGACAGGGAACTGAAGCTTTCTTT

v_gene: TRBV6-5
d_gene: .
j_gene: TRBJ1-5
abundance: few
len: 12
CDR3aa: CASRRSTEPQHF
CDR3nt: TGTGCCAGCAGGCGCTCAACAGAGCCCCAGCATTTT

v_gene: TRBV2
d_gene: .
j_gene: TRBJ2-7
abundance: .
len: 13
CDR3aa: CAGGSDGTYEQYF
CDR3nt: TGTGCCGGGGGCTCAGACGGAACCTACGAGCAGTACTTC

v_gene: TRBV11-1
d_gene: .
j_gene: TRBJ1-1
abundance: .
len: 16
CDR3aa: CASSVDPPNGDTEAFF
CDR3nt: TGTGCCAGCAGCGTCGACCCTCCTAACGGAGACACTGAAGCTTTCTTT

v_gene: TRBV19
d_gene: .
j_gene: TRBJ2-5
abundance: .
len: 13
CDR3aa: CASSRDKEETQYF
CDR3nt: TGTGCCAGTAGTAGGGACAAGGAAGAGACCCAGTACTTC

v_gene: TRBV4-2
d_gene: TRBD2
j_gene: TRBJ2-5
abundance: .
len: 15
CDR3aa: CASSQPGLAEETQYF
CDR3nt: TGTGCCAGCAGCCAACCCGGACTAGCGGAAGAGACCCAGTACTTC

v_gene: TRBV19
d_gene: .
j_gene: TRBJ2-5
abundance: few
len: 12
CDR3aa: CASSKEGETQYF
CDR3nt: TGTGCCAGTAGTAAGGAGGGGGAGACCCAGTACTTC

v_gene: TRBV6-5
d_gene: .
j_gene: TRBJ2-2
abundance: once
len: 13
CDR3aa: CATSRQDTGELFF
CDR3nt: TGTGCCACCTCAAGACAGGACACCGGGGAGCTGTTTTTT

v_gene: TRBV5-6
d_gene: .
j_gene: TRBJ1-2
abundance: .
len: 15
CDR3aa: CASTPQQAAHYGYTF
CDR3nt: TGTGCCAGCACCCCTCAACAGGCTGCCCACTATGGCTACACCTTC

v_gene: TRBV5-1
d_gene: .
j_gene: TRBJ2-1
abundance: once
len: 18
CDR3aa: CASSYETTTIGAGNEQFF
CDR3nt: TGCGCCAGCAGCTACGAAACGACGACCATTGGAGCTGGAAATGAGCAGTTCTTC

v_gene: TRBV11-3
d_gene: .
j_gene: TRBJ2-7
abundance: few
len: 18
CDR3aa: CASSLVRGGYAFSYEQYF
CDR3nt: TGTGCCAGCAGCTTAGTTAGGGGTGGATACGCATTTTCCTACGAGCAGTACTTC

v_gene: TRBV11-3
d_gene: .
j_gene: TRBJ1-2
abundance: .
len: 14
CDR3aa: CASSPTTRGYGYTF
CDR3nt: TGTGCCAGCAGCCCGACGACCCGGGGCTATGGCTACACCTTC

v_gene: TRBV6-4
d_gene: TRBD2
j_gene: TRBJ2-3
abundance: .
len: 14
CDR3aa: CASKTSGESDTQYF
CDR3nt: TGTGCCAGCAAAACTAGCGGGGAGTCAGATACGCAGTATTTT

v_gene: TRBV5-1
d_gene: TRBD1
j_gene: TRBJ1-1
abundance: few
len: 15
CDR3aa: CASSPRQGANTEAFF
CDR3nt: TGCGCCAGCAGCCCTCGACAGGGGGCGAACACTGAAGCTTTCTTT